These 14 T cell receptor beta chains came from one sample sequenced in a study of CD4 T cells in relation to SARS-CoV-2 and coronaviruses. Antigens for these TCRs are unknown. Method: immunoSEQ multiplex PCR; TCRdb's copy keeps in-frame clones and lacks some. The table records about 36,000 clones, 77% of them present only once. The sample consisted of memory CD4+ T cells from PBMCs, cultured in vitro. These TCRs come from an adult with COVID-19.

V and J are TRBV28 and TRBJ2-5; 7 bases line up with TRBD2. Germline lookup yields CDR1 MDHEN and CDR2 SYDVKM. Germline trimming cut 5 bases from V and 5 bases from J; bases unmatched to any gene: 8. The CDR3 consists of 14 residues. CDR3 bases: TGTGCCAGCAGTCTAGCGGAAAAACGGGAGACCCAGTACTTC. Encoded protein: CASSLAEKRETQYF.

CDR3 DNA sequence: TGTGCCACCAGCAGAGATCCACTGAACACTGAAGCTTTCTTT. This codes for CATSRDPLNTEAFF. The chain has TRBV15 and TRBJ1-1, with D unresolved. There are 14 residues in the CDR3. V shed 0 bases and J shed 0 bases, with 5 bases lying between them. Germline assignment: CDR1 LNHNV and CDR2 YYDKDF (reference sequence).

This sequence joins TRBV5-1 and TRBJ2-7; D assignment may be TRBD1 or TRBD2 (5 bases each). The germline V and J ends were trimmed by 6 bases and 5 bases, with 21 bases remaining between them. The CDR3 is 15 amino acids. Looked up from germline, CDR1 is SGHRS and CDR2 is YFSETQ. In DNA form, the CDR3 reads TGCGCCAGCACCCCCACCGGGGCTCCCTACGACGAGCAGTACTTC. Its translation is CASTPTGAPYDEQYF. The full variable domain, rest sourced from reference TRBV5-1 and TRBJ2-7, is KAGVTQTPRYLIKTRGQQVTLSCSPISGHRSVSWYQQTPGQGLQFLFEYFSETQRNKGNFPGRFSGRQFSNSRSEMNVSTLELGDSALYLCASTPTGAPYDEQYFGPGTRLTVT.

The rearrangement uses TRBV7-3 and TRBJ2-1; TRBD1 matches at 7 bases. J lost 3 bases, V lost 4 bases, and 6 bases had no gene match. The germline gives CDR1 SGHTA, CDR2 FQGTGA. This CDR3 is built from 15 residues. The CDR3 DNA follows: TGTGCCAGCAGCTCCGGGACAGCCCTCTACAATGAGCAGTTCTTC. It yields the protein CASSSGTALYNEQFF. The full variable domain, completed using reference TRBV7-3 and TRBJ2-1, is GAGVSQTPSNKVTEKGKYVELRCDPISGHTALYWYRQSLGQGPEFLIYFQGTGAADDSGLPNDRFFAVRPEGSVSTLKIQRTERGDSAVYLCASSSGTALYNEQFFGPGTRLTVL.

J is TRBJ1-2 and V is TRBV28; D is uncertain. CDR3 length: 11 residues. Trimming left V 4 bases short and J 4 bases short, with 4 bases between. CDR1 and CDR2 (germline): MDHEN, SYDVKM. The CDR3: CASSSVYGYTF. DNA for the CDR3: TGTGCCAGCAGTTCTGTCTATGGCTACACCTTC.

This clone was picked up a small number of times. The chain links TRBV7-2 to TRBJ2-5; D gene ambiguous. The length of the CDR3 is 11 residues. Germline CDR1 and CDR2: SGHTA and FQGNSA. The V end lost 5 bases, the J end lost 5 bases, and 6 bases lay between the germline ends. CDR3 in amino acids: CASSEQETQYF. DNA for the CDR3: TGTGCCAGCAGCGAACAGGAGACCCAGTACTTC.

The chain links TRBV2 to TRBJ2-1; 8 bases agree with TRBD1. The germline CDR1 and CDR2 sequences are SNHLY and FYNNEI. The V and J ends lost 6 bases and 3 bases, in that order; junction bases with no gene match: 7. The CDR3 covers 15 residues. The CDR3: CASSGGQVSYNEQFF. CDR3 bases: TGTGCCAGCAGCGGGGGACAGGTGAGCTACAATGAGCAGTTCTTC.

The CDR3 DNA reads as TGTGCCAGCTTACGGACGGCGAACACCGGGGAGCTGTTTTTT. Protein: CASLRTANTGELFF. The V gene is TRBV7-2, the J gene TRBJ2-2, with D hard to call. The V end lost 8 bases, the J end lost 0 bases, and 10 bases lay between the germline ends. The CDR3 totals 14 residues. Germline V gives CDR1 SGHTA, CDR2 FQGNSA.

In DNA form, the CDR3 reads TGTGCCAGCAGCCATTCGGCCCGGGGTGAGCAGTTCTTC. Translated: CASSHSARGEQFF. The chain is built from TRBV3-1 (or the pseudogene TRBV3-2) and TRBJ2-1, with D perhaps TRBD2 (5 bases). V gave up 3 bases and J gave up 9 bases, with 12 bases separating them. CDR3 length: 13 amino acids. Germline V gives CDR1 LGHDT, CDR2 YNNKEL (reference sequence).

This clone has just a few counts. The chain is built from TRBV4-1 and TRBJ2-5; D tentatively fits TRBD1 or TRBD2 (8 bases each). V was trimmed by 8 bases and J by 2 bases, leaving 18 bases between them. The CDR3 runs to 15 residues. Germline V gives CDR1 MGHRA, CDR2 YSYEKL. The chain's CDR3 is CASLAGQENQETQYF. The CDR3 nucleotides read TGCGCCAGCTTAGCGGGACAGGAAAATCAAGAGACCCAGTACTTC.

In its sample, this clone was seen once. The V and J genes are TRBV18 and TRBJ1-6; maybe TRBD1 (6 bases). From germline, CDR1 is KGHSH and CDR2 LQKENI. The V and J ends lost 2 bases and 7 bases respectively, with 9 bases between them. The CDR3 loop spans 14 amino acids. CDR3 in DNA: TGTGCCAGCTCACCAGCGGGACAAAATTCACCCCTCCACTTT. This translates into CASSPAGQNSPLHF.

This clone showed up just a few times. V usage is TRBV4-2 and J usage is TRBJ2-4; TRBD2 agrees at 15 bases. Germline V gene data show CDR1 as LGHNA and CDR2 as YNFKEQ. The V gene end was trimmed by 4 bases and the J gene end by 8 bases; junction bases not matched to a gene: 6. The CDR3 extends over 16 amino acids. This CDR3 is CASSPGLAGGPDIQYF. CDR3 bases: TGTGCCAGCAGCCCCGGACTAGCGGGAGGGCCTGACATTCAGTACTTC.

The genes are TRBV5-4 and TRBJ2-5, with a tentative D call TRBD1 (5 bases). V was pared by 4 bases and J by 2 bases, with 9 bases between. The CDR3 extends over 13 amino acids. Per the germline V gene, CDR1 is SGHNT and CDR2 is YYREEE (reference sequence). DNA of the CDR3: TGTGCCAGCAGCAGACAGATACAAGAGACCCAGTACTTC. It specifies CASSRQIQETQYF.

This clone was seen a handful of times. The chain recombines TRBV7-9 with TRBJ2-1; D gene uncertain. The CDR3 loop spans 13 amino acids. The ends were cut back, 0 bases at V and 4 bases at J, with 4 bases in the middle. Germline CDR1 is SEHNR and CDR2 is FQNEAQ (reference sequence). CDR3 in amino acids: CASSLAVYNEQFF. The CDR3 DNA sequence: TGTGCCAGCAGCTTAGCAGTTTACAATGAGCAGTTCTTC.